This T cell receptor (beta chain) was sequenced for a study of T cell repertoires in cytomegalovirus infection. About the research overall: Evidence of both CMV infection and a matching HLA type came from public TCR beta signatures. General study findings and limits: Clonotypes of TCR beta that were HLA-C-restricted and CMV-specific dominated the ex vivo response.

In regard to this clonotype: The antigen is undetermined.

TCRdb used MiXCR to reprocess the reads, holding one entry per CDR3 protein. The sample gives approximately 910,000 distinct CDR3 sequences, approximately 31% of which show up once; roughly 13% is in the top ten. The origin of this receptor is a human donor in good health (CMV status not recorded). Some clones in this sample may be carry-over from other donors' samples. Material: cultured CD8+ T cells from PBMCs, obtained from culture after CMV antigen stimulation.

The CDR3, as DNA: TGCAGTGCCTCATCTGGGCAGGGCAGCTACGAGCAGTACTTC. It yields the protein CSASSGQGSYEQYF. The chain joins TRBV20-1 to TRBJ2-7; D is perhaps TRBD1 (5 bases). The CDR3 covers 14 residues. Trimming cost V 6 bases and J 3 bases, with 18 bases left between them. CDR1 is DFQATT and CDR2 is SNEGSKA in the germline V gene (reference sequence).